This is a list of T cell receptor beta chains from one sample in a study of response to subunit inactivated influenza vaccine. TCRdb re-derived calls from the RT-PCR reads in MiXCR, one entry per CDR3 protein. The data contain about 650,000 distinct CDR3 sequences, 11% to 15% of them singletons. The sequencing here drew on PBMCs from blood, taken 14 days before vaccination. The receptors stem from a man between 45 and 60 years old who received an inactivated influenza vaccine. Each CDR3 is given with its conserved first and last residue. A D gene is named only where the DNA matches it firmly. Where a row states a size, it is once, few, many or the class of an expanded clone; other rows omit it.

clone size	D gene	V gene	J gene	CDR3 DNA	CDR3 protein
many	TRBD2	TRBV5-6	TRBJ2-1	TGTGCCAGCAGCTTTGGCGGGGGTTACAATGAGCAGTTCTTC	CASSFGGGYNEQFF
few	.	TRBV12-3/TRBV12-4	TRBJ1-1	TGTGCCAGCAGTCCCCGCCCCTGGCAGGCGGACACTGAAGCTTTCTTT	CASSPRPWQADTEAFF
few	TRBD2	TRBV6-2/TRBV6-3	TRBJ2-7	TGTGCCAGCAGTAGGACTAGCGTCGTTAGAGAGCAGTACTTC	CASSRTSVVREQYF
few	TRBD1	TRBV24-1	TRBJ1-2	TGTGCCACCAGTGATCCTCGGGACAGGGGGAGCTACACCTTC	CATSDPRDRGSYTF
.	.	TRBV6-4	TRBJ2-1	TGTGCCAGCAGTGACTCCTTGTCGGGGTACAATGAGCAGTTCTTC	CASSDSLSGYNEQFF
.	.	TRBV6-8	TRBJ2-1	TGTGCCAGCAGTTACCCTACAAAACCCCGTCGGACGGGTGCTAATGAGCAGTTCTTC	CASSYPTKPRRTGANEQFF
few	.	TRBV10-2	TRBJ2-7	TGCGCCAGCATAGGAGGGTCCTACGAGCAGTACTTC	CASIGGSYEQYF
.	.	TRBV12-3/TRBV12-4	TRBJ1-2	TGTGCCAGCAGAGACCAGGGAACTAACTATGGCTACACCTTC	CASRDQGTNYGYTF
few	.	TRBV6-5	TRBJ2-1	TGTGCCAGCAGTTGGAGTGGAAATGAGGGAGAGGACAATGAGCAGTTCTTC	CASSWSGNEGEDNEQFF
.	.	TRBV3-1	TRBJ2-6	TGTGCCAGCAGCTACTCTAGAGATCCTGGGGCCAACGTCCTGACTTTC	CASSYSRDPGANVLTF
many	.	TRBV12-3/TRBV12-4	TRBJ2-7	TGTGCCAGCAGTCCCACGACTGGGTACGAGCAGTACTTC	CASSPTTGYEQYF
.	.	TRBV29-1	TRBJ2-1	TGCAGCGTCGCTAGCTTCAATGAGCAGTTCTTC	CSVASFNEQFF
few	TRBD2	TRBV7-8	TRBJ2-5	TGTGCCAGCAGCCCTCGCCCGGGACTAGGTGAAGAGACCCAGTACTTC	CASSPRPGLGEETQYF
once	.	TRBV7-2	TRBJ2-7	TGTGCCAGCAGCTCTACGCACAGGGTCGAGCAGTACTTC	CASSSTHRVEQYF
few	.	TRBV27	TRBJ2-3	TGTGCCAGCAGTTTATCCACTAGCATAAGCACAGATACGCAGTATTTT	CASSLSTSISTDTQYF
.	TRBD2	TRBV7-8	TRBJ2-2	TGTGCCAGCAGCTCCGGGACTATCAACACCGGGGAGCTGTTTTTT	CASSSGTINTGELFF
.	TRBD1	TRBV6-1	TRBJ1-6	TGTGCCAGCAGGGGGACAGGATTCAATTCACCCCTCCACTTT	CASRGTGFNSPLHF